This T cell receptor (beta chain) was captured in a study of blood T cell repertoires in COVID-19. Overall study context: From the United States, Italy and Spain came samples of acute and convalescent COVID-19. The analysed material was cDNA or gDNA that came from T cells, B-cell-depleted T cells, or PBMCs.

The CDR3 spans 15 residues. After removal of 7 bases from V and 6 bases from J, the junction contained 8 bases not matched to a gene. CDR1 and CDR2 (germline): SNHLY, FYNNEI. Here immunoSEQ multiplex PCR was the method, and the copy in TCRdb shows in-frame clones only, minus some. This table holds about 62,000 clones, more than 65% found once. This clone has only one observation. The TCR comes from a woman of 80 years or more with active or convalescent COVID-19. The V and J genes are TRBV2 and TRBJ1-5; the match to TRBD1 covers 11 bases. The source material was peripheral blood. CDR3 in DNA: TGTGCCAGCACACTGGACAGGGGGCTTGGTCAGCCCCAGCATTTT. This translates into CASTLDRGLGQPQHF.